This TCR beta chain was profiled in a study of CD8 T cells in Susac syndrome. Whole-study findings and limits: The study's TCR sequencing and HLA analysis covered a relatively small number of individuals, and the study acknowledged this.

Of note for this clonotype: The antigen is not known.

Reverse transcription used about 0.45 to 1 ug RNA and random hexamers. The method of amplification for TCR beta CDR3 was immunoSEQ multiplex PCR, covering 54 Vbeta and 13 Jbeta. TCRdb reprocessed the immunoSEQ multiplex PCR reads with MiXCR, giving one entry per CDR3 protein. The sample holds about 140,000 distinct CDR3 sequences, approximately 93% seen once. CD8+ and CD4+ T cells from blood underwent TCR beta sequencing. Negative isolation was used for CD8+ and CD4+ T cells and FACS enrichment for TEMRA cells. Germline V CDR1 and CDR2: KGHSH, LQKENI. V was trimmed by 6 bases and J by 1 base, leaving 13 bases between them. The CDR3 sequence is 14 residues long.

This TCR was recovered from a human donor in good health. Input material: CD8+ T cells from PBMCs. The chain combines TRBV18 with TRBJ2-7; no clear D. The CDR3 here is CASSDSEFSYEQYF. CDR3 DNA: TGTGCCAGCTCCGACTCGGAGTTTTCCTACGAGCAGTACTTC.